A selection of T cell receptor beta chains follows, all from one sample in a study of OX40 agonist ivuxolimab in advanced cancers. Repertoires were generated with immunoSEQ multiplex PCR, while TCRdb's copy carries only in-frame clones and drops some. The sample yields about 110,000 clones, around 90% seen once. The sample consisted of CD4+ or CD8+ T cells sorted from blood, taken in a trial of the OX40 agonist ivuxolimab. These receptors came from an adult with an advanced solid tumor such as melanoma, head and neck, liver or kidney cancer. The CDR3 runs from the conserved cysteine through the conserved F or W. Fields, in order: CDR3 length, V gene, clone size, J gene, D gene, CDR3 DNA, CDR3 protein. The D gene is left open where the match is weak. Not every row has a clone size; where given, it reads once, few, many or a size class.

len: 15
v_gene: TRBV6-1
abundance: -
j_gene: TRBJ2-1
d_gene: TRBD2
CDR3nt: TGTGCCAGCAGAGAAGCGGGGGGGGTGTACAATGAGCAGTTCTTC
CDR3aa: CASREAGGVYNEQFF

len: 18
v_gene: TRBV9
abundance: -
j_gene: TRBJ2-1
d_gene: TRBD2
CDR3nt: TGTGCCAGCAGCGTAGCCGGGACTAGCGGACGAGGGTACAATGAGCAGTTCTTC
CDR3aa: CASSVAGTSGRGYNEQFF

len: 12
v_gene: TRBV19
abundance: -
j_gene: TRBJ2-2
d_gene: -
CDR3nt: TGTGCCAGTAGTACCGGGACCCGTGGGCTGTTTTTT
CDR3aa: CASSTGTRGLFF

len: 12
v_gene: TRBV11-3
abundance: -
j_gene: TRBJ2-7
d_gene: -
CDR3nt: TGTGCCAGCAGCTCCATTGTCGACGAGCAGTACTTC
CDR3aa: CASSSIVDEQYF

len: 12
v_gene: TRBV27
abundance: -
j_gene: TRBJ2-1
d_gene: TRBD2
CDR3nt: TGTGCCAGCAGTCCCCGGGGGGGGAGGCAGTTCTTC
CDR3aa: CASSPRGGRQFF

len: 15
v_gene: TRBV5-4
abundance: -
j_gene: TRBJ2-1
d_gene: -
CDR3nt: TGTGCCAGCAGCATACAGGGCCTTTCTGGTAATGAGCAGTTCTTC
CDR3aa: CASSIQGLSGNEQFF

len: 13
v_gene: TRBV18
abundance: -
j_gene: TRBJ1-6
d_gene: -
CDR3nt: TGTGCCAGCTCACCAGGGGAGGGGTCACCCCTCCACTTT
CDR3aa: CASSPGEGSPLHF

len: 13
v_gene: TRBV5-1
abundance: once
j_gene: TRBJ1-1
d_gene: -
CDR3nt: TGCGCCAGCAGCTTGGAGGGGCTCGCTGAAGCTTTCTTT
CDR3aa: CASSLEGLAEAFF

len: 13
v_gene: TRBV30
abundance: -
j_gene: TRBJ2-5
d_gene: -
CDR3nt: TGTGCCTGGAGTGGGGTAGTTCCAGAGACCCAGTACTTC
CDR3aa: CAWSGVVPETQYF

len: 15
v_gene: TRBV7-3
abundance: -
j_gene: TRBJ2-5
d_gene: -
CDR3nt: TGTGCCAGCAGCTTACAGGGGGGCCATATGGAGACCCAGTACTTC
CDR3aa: CASSLQGGHMETQYF

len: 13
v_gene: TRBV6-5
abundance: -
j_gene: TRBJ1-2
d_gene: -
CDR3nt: TGTGCCAGCAGTGAAATCGACGTATACGGCTACACCTTC
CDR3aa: CASSEIDVYGYTF

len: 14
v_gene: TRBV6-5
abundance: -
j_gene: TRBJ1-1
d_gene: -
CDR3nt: TGTGCCAGCAGTTTCCAGGGTGGGAACACTGAAGCTTTCTTT
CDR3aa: CASSFQGGNTEAFF

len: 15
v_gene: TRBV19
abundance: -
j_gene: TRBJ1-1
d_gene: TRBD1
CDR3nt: TGTGCCAGTAGTGACCTACCAACAGGGGGCGTTGGAGCTTTCTTT
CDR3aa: CASSDLPTGGVGAFF

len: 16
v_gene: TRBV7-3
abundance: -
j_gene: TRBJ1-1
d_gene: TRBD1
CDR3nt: TGTGCCAGCAGCTTAAGCGGACAGGGGGCAAACACTGAAGCTTTCTTT
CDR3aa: CASSLSGQGANTEAFF

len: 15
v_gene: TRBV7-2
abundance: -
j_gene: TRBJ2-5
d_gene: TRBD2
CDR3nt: TGTGCCAGCAGCTTACAGCTAGCGGGCCAAGAGACCCAGTACTTC
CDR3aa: CASSLQLAGQETQYF